This T cell receptor (beta chain) derives from a study of CD8+CD57+ T cells in acquired aplastic anemia. Whole-study context: The average for DNA from sorted CD4+ and CD8+ cells was around 3.4 ug.

As to this clonotype: Its antigen is currently unknown.

Patients selected for sequencing had displayed CD8+CD57+ cell expansion by flow cytometry. Study-level results: A significant difference in CD8+ Simpson's diversity between patients and controls was not found.

For CDR3 and TCR beta VDJ profiling, genomic DNA was the template used. One entry per CDR3 protein, called by TCRdb with MiXCR from the reads. This table holds roughly 220,000 distinct CDR3 sequences, roughly 60% found once. The CDR3 loop spans 14 amino acids. The V end lost 6 bases, the J end lost 3 bases, and 17 bases lay between the germline ends. CDR1 DFQATT and CDR2 SNEGSKA come from the germline V gene (reference sequence). Sequencing input: sorted CD4+, CD8+, or CD8+CD57+ T cells (not recorded which) from PBMCs. The gene calls are TRBV20-1 and TRBJ1-1; a possible D gene is TRBD1 (5 bases). The sequence was collected from a human donor with aplastic anemia. DNA for the CDR3: TGCAGTGCCATTGACAGCCAGCCGTACACTGAAGCTTTCTTT. Its translation: CSAIDSQPYTEAFF.